The 28 T cell receptor beta chains reported below all come from one sample, sequenced in a study of PD-1 and CTLA-4 blockade in melanoma. Sequencing used immunoSEQ multiplex PCR; TCRdb keeps in-frame clones, though not all of them. Of around 16,000 clones detected, around three quarters appear once; the ten largest clones hold approximately 14%. The sequencing here drew on CD8+ T cells from peripheral blood, taken from a patient given anti-PD-1 treatment. All receptors derive from a human donor with melanoma.

The CDR3 DNA reads as TGTGCCAGCAGTAAATGGGGGGGAATGAACACTGAAGCTTTCTTT. Translating gives CASSKWGGMNTEAFF. This chain uses TRBV27 with TRBJ1-1, with TRBD1 as a possible D gene (5 bases). The CDR3 is 15 residues long. Germline-derived CDR1 and CDR2 are MNHEY and SMNVEV (reference sequence). Trimming left V 5 bases short and J 0 bases short, with 13 bases between.

The V and J genes are TRBV27 and TRBJ1-2; no reliable D call. This CDR3 is 13 amino acids long. Per the germline V gene, CDR1 is MNHEY and CDR2 is SMNVEV (reference sequence). Between the trimmed V and J ends, which lost 5 bases and 5 bases, there was a span of 12 bases. The CDR3, as DNA: TGTGCCAGCAGTCCCCCGGGATTATATGGCTACACCTTC. Translation: CASSPPGLYGYTF.

The gene calls are TRBV11-2 and TRBJ1-2, with D tentatively TRBD1 (6 bases). Trimming stripped 3 bases from V and 6 bases from J, with 14 bases between. The germline gives CDR1 SGHAT, CDR2 FQNNGV. The CDR3 is 14 residues long. CDR3 protein: CASSFGGAIDGYTF. The CDR3 DNA is TGTGCCAGCAGCTTTGGGGGGGCGATAGATGGCTACACCTTC.

J is TRBJ2-7 and V is TRBV7-9; D gene uncertain. V was clipped by 5 bases and J by 3 bases, with 5 bases between them. The V gene's germline CDR1 is SEHNR and CDR2 FQNEAQ (reference sequence). The CDR3 covers 11 residues. The CDR3 nucleotides read TGTGCCAGCAGCCTATACTACGAGCAGTACTTC. The encoded protein is CASSLYYEQYF. The whole variable domain, remainder taken from reference TRBV7-9 and TRBJ2-7, is DTGVSQNPRHKITKRGQNVTFRCDPISEHNRLYWYRQTLGQGPEFLTYFQNEAQLEKSRLLSDRFSAERPKGSFSTLEIQRTEQGDSAMYLCASSLYYEQYFGPGTRLTVT.

The chain links TRBV5-1 to TRBJ2-1; D is ambiguous. The germline V gene encodes CDR1 SGHRS and CDR2 YFSETQ. CDR3 length equals 12 residues. Between the trimmed V and J ends, which lost 0 bases and 8 bases, there was a span of 6 bases. The CDR3 nucleotides read TGCGCCAGCAGCTTGGCGTGGGATGAGCAGTTCTTC. Its translation: CASSLAWDEQFF.

This clone was seen a few times. The V and J genes are TRBV7-8 and TRBJ2-6; D possibly uses TRBD1 or TRBD2 (5 bases each). Germline CDR1 and CDR2: SGHVS and FQNEAQ. V gave up 3 bases and J gave up 2 bases, with 14 bases separating them. The CDR3 contains 17 residues. Written as DNA, the CDR3 is TGTGCCAGCAGCTTCGTGGGGGAAAGGGCTGGGGCCAACGTCCTGACTTTC. Protein sequence: CASSFVGERAGANVLTF.

This chain uses TRBV9 with TRBJ2-3; D is unclear. Germline-derived CDR1 and CDR2 are SGDLS and YYNGEE. V was pared by 4 bases and J by 1 base, with 4 bases between. The CDR3 consists of 12 residues. The CDR3 region has the DNA TGTGCCAGCAGCCAACGCACAGATACGCAGTATTTT. It yields the protein CASSQRTDTQYF.

The J gene is TRBJ2-1, the V gene TRBV10-1; D is unclear. The V end was cut by 2 bases, the J end by 8 bases, with 10 bases between. The germline CDR1 and CDR2 sequences are WNHNN and SYGVQD (reference sequence). This CDR3 is built from 13 residues. CDR3 sequence reads: CASSESLWDEQFF. The CDR3 nucleotides are TGCGCCAGCAGTGAGAGCCTATGGGATGAGCAGTTCTTC.

This clone turned up a few times. This rearrangement joins TRBV19 to TRBJ2-7; a possible D gene is TRBD1 (6 bases). The length of the CDR3 is 14 residues. Germline V CDR1 and CDR2: LNHDA, SQIVND (reference sequence). V was trimmed by 7 bases and J by 0 bases, leaving 13 bases between them. This CDR3 reads CASTPRDNSYEQYF. The CDR3 nucleotides are TGTGCCAGTACCCCCCGGGACAACTCCTACGAGCAGTACTTC.

This chain links TRBV2 with TRBJ1-1; D remains unclear. The CDR3 has 14 amino acids. V was shortened by 5 bases and J by 1 base, with 11 bases between the two germline ends. The germline CDR1 and CDR2 sequences are SNHLY and FYNNEI. CDR3 in amino acids: CASSIGPSNTEAFF. In DNA form, the CDR3 reads TGTGCCAGCAGTATTGGACCGTCGAACACTGAAGCTTTCTTT.

This clone was detected only a few times. The chain has TRBV3-1 (or the pseudogene TRBV3-2) and TRBJ2-1, with TRBD2 identical over 13 bases. Germline V lookup: CDR1 LGHDT, CDR2 YNNKEL (reference sequence). V lost 0 bases and J lost 9; bases outside the gene matches: 8. CDR3 length equals 17 residues. The CDR3 DNA reads TGTGCCAGCAGCCAAGATAGAGGACTAGCGGGAGATGGTGAGCAGTTCTTC. Translated, it gives CASSQDRGLAGDGEQFF.

The chain links TRBV19 to TRBJ1-6, with 7 bases lining up with TRBD1. Germline CDR1 LNHDA, CDR2 SQIVND (reference sequence). CDR3 size: 16 residues. V lost 6 bases and J lost 8; bases outside the gene matches: 13. CDR3 sequence: CASRTHRDRSYSPLHF. The CDR3 nucleotides are TGTGCCAGTAGGACACACCGGGACAGATCCTATTCACCCCTCCACTTT. Full variable domain (rest looked up from reference TRBV19 and TRBJ1-6): DGGITQSPKYLFRKEGQNVTLSCEQNLNHDAMYWYRQDPGQGLRLIYYSQIVNDFQKGDIAEGYSVSREKKESFPLTVTSAQKNPTAFYLCASRTHRDRSYSPLHFGNGTRLTVT.

The chain joins TRBV24-1 to TRBJ2-7; D is possibly TRBD2 (6 bases). CDR3 length: 13 amino acids. V lost 4 bases, J lost 2 bases, and 8 bases lay in between. Germline CDR1 and CDR2: KGHDR and SFDVKD. Written as DNA, the CDR3 is TGTGCCACCAGTGACGCGGGGCCCTACGAGCAGTACTTC. Amino acid sequence: CATSDAGPYEQYF.

The rearrangement joins TRBV5-4 to TRBJ2-7; TRBD2 aligns across 10 bases. CDR3 length: 15 amino acids. V gave up 4 bases and J gave up 0 bases; unmatched junction bases: 4. The germline gives CDR1 SGHNT, CDR2 YYREEE (reference sequence). The CDR3 loop reads CASSPTSGASYEQYF. Here the CDR3 DNA reads TGTGCCAGCAGCCCCACTAGCGGGGCCTCCTACGAGCAGTACTTC.

The DNA of the CDR3 is TGTGCCAGCAGCCCTCGACAGGGGAGGACTGAAGCTTTCTTT. It is translated as CASSPRQGRTEAFF. This rearrangement joins TRBV11-2 to TRBJ1-1; 8 bases match TRBD1. The CDR3 has 14 amino acids. Looked up from germline, CDR1 is SGHAT and CDR2 is FQNNGV. The J segment lost 5 bases and the V segment lost 5 bases, leaving 7 bases of the junction unmatched.

The chain couples TRBV29-1 to TRBJ2-1; D gene unclear. Germline V gene sequence: CDR1 SQVTM, CDR2 ANQGSEA. V dropped 7 bases and J dropped 6 bases, with 13 bases sitting between them. The CDR3 is 12 residues long. The CDR3 is CSAFELGNEQFF. DNA for the CDR3: TGCAGCGCTTTCGAGTTGGGCAATGAGCAGTTCTTC.

The chain recombines TRBV20-1 with TRBJ2-7; the D is unclear. Germline V gene lookup returns CDR1 DFQATT and CDR2 SNEGSKA (reference sequence). V lost 0 bases, J lost 6 bases, and 6 bases lay in between. The CDR3 contains 11 residues. DNA for the CDR3: TGCAGTGCTAGAGATCAAGTCGAGCAGTACTTC. Protein sequence: CSARDQVEQYF.

This chain joins TRBV5-1 and TRBJ2-7; the D gene is possibly TRBD2 (6 bases). CDR3 length: 14 amino acids. V lost 0 bases and J lost 2, with 9 bases in between. Germline-derived CDR1 and CDR2 are SGHRS and YFSETQ. This chain's CDR3 is CASSLVGGTYEQYF. In nucleotides, the CDR3 is TGCGCCAGCAGCTTGGTGGGAGGAACCTACGAGCAGTACTTC.

The chain is built from TRBV11-3 and TRBJ1-1; 10 nucleotides line up with TRBD1. Germline values: CDR1 SGHNT, CDR2 YENEEA. J gave up 5 bases and V 5 bases, and 2 bases lay outside the gene matches. The CDR3 length is 13 residues. Here the CDR3 reads CASSPDRGTEAFF. In DNA, the CDR3 is TGTGCCAGCAGCCCGGACAGGGGGACTGAAGCTTTCTTT.

This clone was detected a few times. The V and J genes are TRBV28 and TRBJ2-2; no clear D gene. V was trimmed by 5 bases and J by 3 bases, leaving 13 bases between them. Germline CDR1 is MDHEN and CDR2 is SYDVKM. This CDR3 has 15 residues. The CDR3 sequence: CASSLSKGYTGELFF. The CDR3 nucleotides read TGTGCCAGCAGTCTATCCAAGGGCTACACCGGGGAGCTGTTTTTT.

This chain connects TRBV5-1 to TRBJ1-4; 9 bases agree with TRBD1. Germline CDR1 reads SGHRS; CDR2 reads YFSETQ. The CDR3 runs 16 residues. V trimming: 3 bases; J trimming: 8 bases; junction bases outside the gene matches: 11. The DNA of the CDR3 is TGCGCCAGCAGCTACAAACCGGGACAGGGTAACGAAAAACTGTTTTTT. Translated, it gives CASSYKPGQGNEKLFF.

The table lists this clone with a count of one. The V gene is TRBV24-1, the J gene TRBJ1-1, with TRBD1 matching over 7 bases. The V gene end was trimmed by 7 bases and the J gene end by 1 base; junction bases not matched to a gene: 2. The germline V gene encodes CDR1 KGHDR and CDR2 SFDVKD. This CDR3 has 13 residues. The CDR3 DNA is TGTGCCACCAGAGACAGGGCGAACACTGAAGCTTTCTTT. Amino acids: CATRDRANTEAFF.

This clone has just a few counts. Because the CDR3's place on the DNA is in doubt, the DNA is left out and the CDR3 is given as listed by TCRdb. The rearrangement links TRBV5-4 to TRBJ2-2. Looked up from germline, CDR1 is SGHNT and CDR2 is YYREEE (reference sequence). The CDR3 length is 13 residues, termini included. CDR3 region: CASSSFGAGELFF.

The table lists this clone with a count of one. The CDR3 here is CASSGRGLGETQYF. For the CDR3, the DNA is TGTGCCAGCAGCGGAAGGGGGCTTGGGGAGACCCAGTACTTC. The rearrangement links TRBV14 to TRBJ2-5; 7 bases agree with TRBD1. There are 14 residues in the CDR3. Germline CDR1 is SGHDN and CDR2 is FVKESK. Unmatched junction bases numbered 8, after V lost 5 bases and J lost 5 bases.

The chain uses TRBV6-5 and TRBJ2-1; perhaps TRBD2 as D (5 bases). The CDR3 runs 14 residues. The germline gives CDR1 MNHEY, CDR2 SVGAGI. V dropped 0 bases and J dropped 7 bases, with 10 bases sitting between them. Written as DNA, the CDR3 is TGTGCCAGCAGTTACTCAACCACGGGGAATGAGCAGTTCTTC. Translating gives CASSYSTTGNEQFF.

The chain recombines TRBV27 with TRBJ1-1; no clear D. V was shortened by 5 bases and J by 0 bases, with 7 bases between the two germline ends. The CDR3 totals 13 residues. The germline CDR1 and CDR2 sequences are MNHEY and SMNVEV (reference sequence). CDR3 protein: CASSTYLNTEAFF. The CDR3, as DNA: TGTGCCAGCAGTACATACTTGAACACTGAAGCTTTCTTT.

The genes are TRBV18 and TRBJ2-5; 10 bases align to TRBD1. The length of the CDR3 is 17 residues. V lost 3 bases, J lost 3 bases, and 10 bases stayed unmatched. The germline gives CDR1 KGHSH, CDR2 LQKENI. The chain's CDR3 is CASSPGDRGRRKETQYF. Here the CDR3 DNA reads TGTGCCAGCTCACCGGGGGACAGGGGCCGCCGAAAAGAGACCCAGTACTTC. The whole variable domain, filled in from reference TRBV18 and TRBJ2-5, reads NAGVMQNPRHLVRRRGQEARLRCSPMKGHSHVYWYRQLPEEGLKFMVYLQKENIIDESGMPKERFSAEFPKEGPSILRIQQVVRGDSAAYFCASSPGDRGRRKETQYFGPGTRLLVL.

CDR3 DNA sequence: TGTGCCACCAGTGATTGGACAGGGACGAACACCGGGGAGCTGTTTTTT. Its translation is CATSDWTGTNTGELFF. V is TRBV24-1 and J is TRBJ2-2; 8 nucleotides agree with TRBD1. The V and J ends lost 2 bases and 0 bases, in that order; junction bases with no gene match: 1. The germline CDR1 and CDR2 sequences are KGHDR and SFDVKD. The CDR3 is 16 amino acids.